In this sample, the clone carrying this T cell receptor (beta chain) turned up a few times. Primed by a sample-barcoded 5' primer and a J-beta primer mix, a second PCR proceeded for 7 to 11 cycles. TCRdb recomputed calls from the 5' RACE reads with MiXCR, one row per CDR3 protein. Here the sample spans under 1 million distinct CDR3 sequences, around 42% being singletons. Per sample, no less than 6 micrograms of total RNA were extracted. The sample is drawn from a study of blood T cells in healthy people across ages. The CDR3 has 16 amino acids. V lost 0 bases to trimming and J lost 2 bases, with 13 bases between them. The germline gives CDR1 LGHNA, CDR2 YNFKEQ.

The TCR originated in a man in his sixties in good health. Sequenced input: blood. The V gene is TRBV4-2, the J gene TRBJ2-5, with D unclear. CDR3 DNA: TGTGCCAGCAGCCAAGAAATGGCGGCCCAACAAGAGACCCAGTACTTC. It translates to CASSQEMAAQQETQYF.